Each of the 21 T cell receptor beta chains below was sequenced from the same sample in a study of patients and donors after allogeneic stem cell transplantation. TCRdb re-called the RT-PCR reads through MiXCR, storing one row per CDR3 protein. The repertoire holds approximately 200,000 distinct CDR3 sequences, with around two fifths as singletons. The sample consisted of blood, either unsorted or a sorted T cell fraction (not recorded which). Receptors originate from a human donor who was either an allogeneic HSCT recipient or a stem cell or donor lymphocyte infusion donor (not recorded which). It is not recorded whose cells these are; they may come from a transplant donor.

This clonotype was detected only a few times. V is TRBV9 and J is TRBJ1-3, with unresolved D. Trimming removed 4 bases from V and 0 bases from J, with 8 bases in between. Germline loops: CDR1 SGDLS, CDR2 YYNGEE. This CDR3 has 14 amino acids. The DNA for the CDR3 is TGTGCCAGCAGCTCCCCTAGCTCTGGAAACACCATATATTTT. This encodes CASSSPSSGNTIYF.

This clonotype is a singleton in its sample. The chain combines TRBV5-5 with TRBJ2-1; D is possibly TRBD2 (5 bases). CDR3 size: 15 residues. Trimming took off 0 bases at V and 13 bases at J, with 20 bases between the two ends. CDR1 and CDR2 from the germline V gene are SGHKS and YYEKEE (reference sequence). For the CDR3, the DNA is TGTGCCAGCAGCTTGGCCTTTTCGGTGCGAGGGTATCAGTTCTTC. It codes for CASSLAFSVRGYQFF.

This clonotype came up a few times. V and J are TRBV12-3 or TRBV12-4 and TRBJ1-2; D is unresolved. The CDR3 extends over 13 amino acids. V gave up 7 bases and J gave up 3 bases, with 12 bases separating them. The CDR3 loop is CASKGIEDYGYTF. Written as DNA, the CDR3 is TGTGCCAGCAAAGGGATCGAGGACTATGGCTACACCTTC.

The genes are TRBV13 and TRBJ1-2, with 8 bases identical to TRBD1. The CDR3 extends over 16 amino acids. Germline-derived CDR1 and CDR2 are PRHDT and FYEKMQ (reference sequence). V was pared by 6 bases and J by 4 bases, with 13 bases of the junction left unmatched. The CDR3 bases are TGTGCCAGCAGTTTTCCCCACACAGGGGGTAGCTATGGCTACACCTTC. As protein: CASSFPHTGGSYGYTF.

The rearrangement joins TRBV28 to TRBJ1-5; weak D call: TRBD1 (5 bases). The CDR3 loop spans 16 amino acids. V was cut by 3 bases and J by 2 bases, with 14 bases left in between. Germline V gene sequence: CDR1 MDHEN, CDR2 SYDVKM. The CDR3 reads CASSFVAWGGNQPQHF. The CDR3 bases are TGTGCCAGCAGTTTCGTCGCATGGGGGGGCAATCAGCCCCAGCATTTT.

This chain joins TRBV29-1 and TRBJ1-5; D might be TRBD1 (6 bases). Germline-derived CDR1 and CDR2 are SQVTM and ANQGSEA. This CDR3 has 14 residues. The germline V and J ends were trimmed by 5 bases and 7 bases, with 18 bases remaining between them. This CDR3 reads CSVQAGGRGQPQHF. The CDR3 DNA is TGCAGCGTTCAGGCCGGGGGGCGCGGGCAGCCCCAGCATTTT.

In its sample, this clonotype was seen a few times. This chain joins TRBV7-8 and TRBJ1-2, with 7 bases aligning to TRBD1. Germline values: CDR1 SGHVS, CDR2 FQNEAQ. The CDR3 is made up of 15 amino acids. V was clipped by 3 bases and J by 3 bases; unmatched bases: 7. The CDR3 DNA sequence: TGTGCCAGCAGCTTCAGGGGGGGCGCGGACTATGGCTACACCTTC. This translates into CASSFRGGADYGYTF.

The chain links TRBV6-2 or TRBV6-3 to TRBJ2-1; 10 positions match TRBD1. Trimming at V came to 5 bases and at J to 7 bases, leaving 14 bases not matched to a gene. Germline V gene sequence: CDR1 MNHEY, CDR2 SVGEGT. The CDR3 is made up of 17 amino acids. In DNA form, the CDR3 reads TGTGCCAGCAGTCCAAGGACCGGGACAGGGGAGATGAATGAGCAGTTCTTC. Residues: CASSPRTGTGEMNEQFF.

This clonotype was recorded once. The gene calls are TRBV9 and TRBJ1-2, with a tentative D call TRBD1 (5 bases). The CDR3 totals 19 residues. V shed 1 base and J shed 9 bases, with 31 bases lying between them. CDR1 is SGDLS and CDR2 is YYNGEE in the germline V gene. This CDR3 reads CASSVLGDGRLTSSNRYTF. In nucleotides, the CDR3 is TGTGCCAGCAGCGTACTCGGGGACGGAAGACTTACTAGTTCTAATCGCTACACCTTC.

In regard to this clonotype: The junction departs from the called germline gene at one end, perhaps through a read error. V usage is TRBV7-8 and J usage is TRBJ1-5; D gene uncertain. The CDR3 extends over 16 amino acids. The V gene's germline CDR1 is SGHVS and CDR2 FQNEAQ. The CDR3 here is CASSPSAAYSNQPQHF. The CDR3 DNA reads TGTGCCAGCAGCCCTTCGGCGGCTTATAGCAATCAGCCCCAGCATTTC.

This clonotype was seen at least ten times. This chain connects TRBV7-8 to TRBJ1-2; 8 bases agree with TRBD1. The CDR3 has 15 amino acids. V lost 2 bases to trimming and J lost 6 bases; unmatched junction nucleotides: 8. Germline-derived CDR1 and CDR2 are SGHVS and FQNEAQ. The CDR3 DNA sequence: TGTGCCAGCAGCTTAATCGGACAGGGACTCCATGGCTACACCTTC. Translation: CASSLIGQGLHGYTF.

This clonotype was counted between two and nine times. The rearrangement uses TRBV20-1 and TRBJ1-2; the D gene is possibly TRBD1 (5 bases). This CDR3 has 12 residues. Trimming removed 3 bases from V and 6 bases from J, with 11 bases in between. Germline lookup yields CDR1 DFQATT and CDR2 SNEGSKA (reference sequence). In DNA form, the CDR3 reads TGCAGTGCTAGGATGGGAGGGGATGGCTACACCTTC. Protein product: CSARMGGDGYTF.

This chain connects TRBV12-3 or TRBV12-4 to TRBJ2-1, with TRBD1 as a possible D gene (6 bases). Between the trimmed V and J ends, which lost 6 bases and 0 bases, there was a span of 12 bases. This CDR3 is built from 15 residues. The CDR3 protein is CASSHDRSSYNEQFF. Here the CDR3 DNA reads TGTGCCAGCAGCCACGACAGGAGCTCCTACAATGAGCAGTTCTTC.

The CDR3 sequence: CASSPFGDPGASEQFF. DNA of the CDR3: TGTGCCAGCAGTCCGTTCGGGGATCCCGGGGCCAGTGAGCAGTTCTTC. This sequence joins TRBV6-5 and TRBJ2-1; D possibly uses TRBD1 or TRBD2 (5 bases each). Trimming removed 5 bases at V and 9 bases at J, with 23 bases between. CDR1 is MNHEY and CDR2 is SVGAGI in the germline V gene. This CDR3 spans 16 amino acids.

This clonotype was picked up a small number of times. J is TRBJ1-1 and V is TRBV29-1; perhaps TRBD1 as D (6 bases). This CDR3 contains 13 residues. V lost 3 bases and J 5 bases, leaving 13 bases between the germline ends. Per germline, CDR1 SQVTM and CDR2 ANQGSEA. The CDR3 protein is CSVEEGGRTEAFF. The CDR3 DNA reads TGCAGCGTTGAGGAGGGGGGCCGAACTGAAGCTTTCTTT.

The chain combines TRBV6-6 with TRBJ2-1; the D is unclear. The CDR3 consists of 17 residues. Germline V gene sequence: CDR1 MNHNY, CDR2 SVGAGI (reference sequence). V shed 2 bases and J shed 0 bases, with 14 bases lying between them. CDR3 amino acids: CASSYPLGGSSYNEQFF. The CDR3 region has the DNA TGTGCCAGCAGTTACCCCCTGGGTGGAAGCTCCTACAATGAGCAGTTCTTC.

This clonotype was found many times. The rearrangement uses TRBV29-1 and TRBJ2-7; unclear D gene. Germline V gene data show CDR1 as SQVTM and CDR2 as ANQGSEA. The CDR3 covers 11 residues. Trimming removed 4 bases at V and 1 base at J, with 5 bases between. CDR3 nucleotides: TGCAGCGTTGGCCCATCCTACGAGCAGTACTTC. Amino acid sequence: CSVGPSYEQYF.

The table lists this clonotype with a few counts. Sequence at one end of the junction differs from germline and may be a read error. The chain carries TRBV13 and TRBJ1-2; 9 nucleotides match TRBD1. Per the germline V gene, CDR1 is PRHDT and CDR2 is FYEKMQ (reference sequence). The CDR3 extends over 13 amino acids. In DNA, the CDR3 is TGTGCCAGCAGCATAGGGACAGGGAATGGCTACACCTTC. Protein: CASSIGTGNGYTF.

This sequence joins TRBV6-1 and TRBJ1-5; maybe TRBD1 (5 bases). V lost 4 bases, J lost 1 base, and 11 bases lay in between. Germline V gene data show CDR1 as MNHNS and CDR2 as SASEGT. This CDR3 is 15 amino acids long. CDR3 in amino acids: CASSVRDVSNQPQHF. The CDR3, as DNA: TGTGCCAGCAGTGTCCGGGACGTCAGCAATCAGCCCCAGCATTTT.

The chain joins TRBV7-3 to TRBJ2-1; 9 nucleotides match TRBD2. J lost 5 bases, V lost 5 bases, and 13 bases had no gene match. This CDR3 has 17 residues. The germline V gene has CDR1 SGHTA and CDR2 FQGTGA. The CDR3 nucleotides read TGTGCCAGCAGCGCCAACTTTAGCGGGAGAATGGACAATGAGCAGTTCTTC. Residues: CASSANFSGRMDNEQFF.

In regard to this clonotype: Since a much larger clone is just one base distant, this may be a read error. The chain links TRBV3-1 to TRBJ1-2, with TRBD1 matching 7 bases. CDR1 is LGHDT, CDR2 YNNKEL, per germline (reference sequence). The CDR3 totals 15 residues. This CDR3 is CASSPNLQGMHGYPF. The CDR3 nucleotides read TGTGCCAGCAGCCCCAACCTACAGGGGATGCATGGCTACCCCTTC.